The clone carrying this TCR beta chain showed up just a few times. Its antigen is not known. These data belong to a study of CD8+ T cells in alopecia areata. Across the study: The study gave treated patients oral tofacitinib at 5 to 10 mg twice daily. General study findings and limits: The study found higher clonality in lesional than normal scalp, especially in alopecia totalis/universalis. Scalp repertoires also include resident alphabeta T cells from normal skin.

The germline V gene has CDR1 ENHRY and CDR2 SYGVKD. The CDR3 extends over 17 amino acids. The junction had 2 bases not matched to a gene; V was cut back by 0 bases and J by 3 bases. Reverse transcription of extracted RNA yielded cDNA, which provided the sequencing template. The data were produced by immunoSEQ multiplex PCR, yet TCRdb's version contains in-frame clones alone and is incomplete. The table lists more than 150,000 clones, 45% to 60% of them singletons. The starting material was CD8+ T cells sorted from blood, obtained at week 0. The chain carries TRBV10-3 and TRBJ2-1; 13 bases agree with TRBD2. The clonotype originates from a human donor with alopecia areata. CDR3 nucleotides: TGTGCCATCAGTGAGTCAGGACTAGCGGGGGACTACAATGAGCAGTTCTTC. Protein product: CAISESGLAGDYNEQFF.